The next 25 T cell receptor beta chains were all read from a single sample in a study of blood T cell repertoires in COVID-19. Method: immunoSEQ multiplex PCR; TCRdb's copy keeps in-frame clones and lacks some. In the table there are around 370,000 clones, approximately 89% of which are singletons. Input material: peripheral blood. Every receptor here comes from a woman aged 18-29 years who had recovered from COVID-19.

The J gene is TRBJ2-5, the V gene TRBV7-2, with D possibly matching TRBD1 (6 bases). The CDR3 loop spans 13 amino acids. Trimming shortened V by 6 bases and J by 3 bases, and 11 bases separated the two germline ends. CDR1 is SGHTA and CDR2 is FQGNSA in the germline V gene. CDR3 in amino acids: CASRPAGEETQYF. CDR3 bases: TGTGCCAGCAGACCTGCAGGGGAAGAGACCCAGTACTTC.

This clone was recorded once. This chain links TRBV6-5 with TRBJ2-4; weak D call: TRBD2 (6 bases). V was pared by 4 bases and J by 9 bases, with 22 bases between. CDR1 MNHEY and CDR2 SVGAGI come from the germline V gene. This CDR3 has 16 amino acids. The CDR3 is CASSSILGISGSIQYF. The DNA of the CDR3 is TGTGCCAGCAGTTCCATTTTAGGGATATCCGGGAGCATTCAGTACTTC.

The V gene is TRBV11-2, the J gene TRBJ2-7, with 7 bases aligning to TRBD1. This CDR3 has 15 amino acids. The ends lost 1 base at V and 4 bases at J; junction bases unmatched: 7. Germline CDR1 is SGHAT and CDR2 is FQNNGV. CDR3 in amino acids: CASSLGQGVGYEQYV. CDR3 sequence (DNA): TGTGCCAGCAGCTTAGGGCAGGGGGTCGGTTACGAGCAGTACGTC.

This clone was seen once. The CDR3 sequence: CASSQDQGYLAQGNYGYTF. CDR3 sequence (DNA): TGCGCCAGCAGCCAAGATCAGGGTTATTTAGCACAGGGGAACTATGGCTACACCTTC. The chain carries TRBV4-1 and TRBJ1-2, with 7 nucleotides matching TRBD1. The germline CDR1 and CDR2 sequences are MGHRA and YSYEKL. CDR3 size: 19 residues. The trim removed 0 bases at V and 2 bases at J, leaving 15 bases unmatched.

This chain connects TRBV21-1 to TRBJ2-7; TRBD1 is the table's D call, not checked against the DNA. TRBV21-1 corresponds to a pseudogene. The CDR3 sequence is 19 residues long. CDR3 bases: TGTGCCAGCAGCAAAGTGAGAACATCCAGGGGATGCTGGGTTTACGAGCAGTACGTC. It encodes CASSKVRTSRGCWVYEQYV.

This chain links TRBV13 with TRBJ2-1, with 9 bases identical to TRBD2. The germline V gene encodes CDR1 PRHDT and CDR2 FYEKMQ (reference sequence). CDR3 length equals 17 residues. Trimming removed 3 bases from V and 4 bases from J; junction bases left unmatched: 10. The CDR3 DNA reads as TGTGCCAGCAGCTTGGGGGCAGCGGGAGGCGGGTACAATGAGCAGTTCTTC. It translates to CASSLGAAGGGYNEQFF.

This sequence joins TRBV24-1 and TRBJ2-1, with TRBD2 identical over 8 bases. V dropped 5 bases and J dropped 0; count of bases not matched to a gene: 8. The CDR3 is made up of 17 amino acids. Looked up from germline, CDR1 is KGHDR and CDR2 is SFDVKD. The CDR3: CATSGKLAESSYNEQFF. The DNA of the CDR3 is TGTGCCACCAGTGGAAAACTAGCGGAGAGCTCCTACAATGAGCAGTTCTTC.

The chain carries TRBV11-2 and TRBJ2-5, with a tentative D call TRBD2 (6 bases). Trimming cost V 0 bases and J 6 bases, with 11 bases left between them. The CDR3 runs to 14 residues. CDR1 and CDR2 (germline): SGHAT, FQNNGV. The CDR3 here is CASSLDGTLKTQYF. CDR3 sequence (DNA): TGTGCCAGCAGCTTAGACGGGACTCTAAAGACCCAGTACTTC. Drawing the rest from reference TRBV11-2 and TRBJ2-5, the complete variable domain is EAGVAQSPRYKIIEKRQSVAFWCNPISGHATLYWYQQILGQGPKLLIQFQNNGVVDDSQLPKDRFSAERLKGVDSTLKIQPAKLEDSAVYLCASSLDGTLKTQYFGPGTRLLVL.

This clone was recorded only once. V and J are TRBV20-1 and TRBJ2-1; 15 nucleotides agree with TRBD2. Germline V CDR1 and CDR2: DFQATT, SNEGSKA (reference sequence). The J segment lost 12 bases and the V segment lost 3 bases, leaving 9 bases of the junction unmatched. The CDR3 length is 15 residues. CDR3 DNA: TGCAGTGCTAGTCAACCGGGACTAGCGGGAGGTGGGCAGTTCTTC. Protein product: CSASQPGLAGGGQFF.

The genes are TRBV21-1 and TRBJ2-1; the D call of TRBD1 is as the table states it, not checked on the DNA. TRBV21-1 is labeled a pseudogene. This CDR3 spans 9 amino acids. The CDR3, as DNA: TGTGCCAGCCGGGACAGGCAGTTCTTC. Translation gives CASRDRQFF.

This chain uses TRBV5-6 with TRBJ2-7, with 9 nucleotides matching TRBD2. Germline V CDR1 and CDR2: SGHDT, YYEEEE. J was trimmed by 4 bases and V by 4 bases; bases with no gene match: 12. The CDR3 is 16 amino acids. CDR3 loop: CASSDRQRLAVYEQYV. CDR3 nucleotides: TGTGCCAGCAGCGATAGACAAAGACTAGCGGTATACGAGCAGTACGTC.

V is TRBV24-1 and J is TRBJ1-5, with TRBD1 as a possible D gene (6 bases). V was cut by 3 bases and J by 5 bases, with 10 bases left in between. In germline, CDR1 is KGHDR, CDR2 SFDVKD. CDR3 length: 14 amino acids. CDR3 loop: CATSDRAGDQPQHF. Written as DNA, the CDR3 is TGTGCCACCAGTGATCGGGCAGGGGATCAGCCCCAGCATTTT.

This chain links TRBV6-2 or TRBV6-3 with TRBJ1-5; 8 nucleotides agree with TRBD1. The V and J ends lost 2 bases and 4 bases, in that order; junction bases with no gene match: 4. The CDR3 spans 15 residues. Germline CDR1 reads MNHEY; CDR2 reads SVGEGT. The CDR3 protein is CASSYRGQGNQPQHF. CDR3 in DNA: TGTGCCAGCAGTTACAGAGGACAGGGTAATCAGCCCCAGCATTTT.

The chain combines TRBV9 with TRBJ1-1; no clear D gene. Germline lookup yields CDR1 SGDLS and CDR2 YYNGEE. This CDR3 contains 13 residues. V lost 6 bases, J lost 0 bases, and 9 bases lay in between. CDR3 sequence: CASTRALNTEAFF. For the CDR3, the DNA is TGTGCCAGCACGCGGGCCCTGAACACTGAAGCTTTCTTT.

The chain carries TRBV28 and TRBJ2-3; the D gene is possibly TRBD2 (6 bases). This CDR3 comprises 15 residues. The germline V gene has CDR1 MDHEN and CDR2 SYDVKM. V shed 7 bases and J shed 4 bases, with 18 bases lying between them. CDR3 bases: TGTGCCAGCACCGGGGGTGGACTTGGGGCAGATACGCAGTATTTT. Translation: CASTGGGLGADTQYF.

The chain joins TRBV12-5 to TRBJ2-5, with TRBD1 identical over 7 bases. The CDR3 has 17 amino acids. J gave up 3 bases and V 0 bases, and 10 bases lay outside the gene matches. The germline V gene encodes CDR1 LGHNT and CDR2 FRNRAP. For the CDR3, the DNA is TGTGCTAGTGGTTTGGTATTCTGGGACAGAGTTAAAGAGACCCAGTACTTC. Translation: CASGLVFWDRVKETQYF. Full variable domain (rest looked up from reference TRBV12-5 and TRBJ2-5): DARVTQTPRHKVTEMGQEVTMRCQPILGHNTVFWYRQTMMQGLELLAYFRNRAPLDDSGMPKDRFSAEMPDATLATLKIQPSEPRDSAVYFCASGLVFWDRVKETQYFGPGTRLLVL.

This rearrangement joins TRBV4-3 to TRBJ1-6; no clear D gene. In germline, CDR1 is LGHNA, CDR2 YSLEER. V was pared by 2 bases and J by 6 bases, with 5 bases between. This CDR3 has 13 residues. CDR3 residues: CASSQTGNSPLHF. Here the CDR3 DNA reads TGCGCCAGCAGCCAAACGGGTAATTCACCCCTCCACTTT.

The V and J genes are TRBV7-2 and TRBJ2-1, with TRBD2 identical over 9 bases. The V gene's germline CDR1 is SGHTA and CDR2 FQGNSA. The CDR3 length is 14 residues. V was clipped by 8 bases and J by 6 bases; unmatched bases: 8. The CDR3 region is CASLLAGPPNEQFF. For the CDR3, the DNA is TGTGCCAGCCTCCTAGCGGGACCACCCAATGAGCAGTTCTTC.

The chain joins TRBV5-1 to TRBJ2-1, with D perhaps matching TRBD1 (5 bases). The V end lost 0 bases, the J end lost 5 bases, and 12 bases lay between the germline ends. The CDR3 extends over 15 amino acids. The germline CDR1 and CDR2 sequences are SGHRS and YFSETQ. The CDR3 DNA reads as TGCGCCAGCAGCTTGGCCGGGTTGGACAACAATGAGCAGTTCTTC. Its translation is CASSLAGLDNNEQFF.

The gene calls are TRBV3-1 (or the pseudogene TRBV3-2) and TRBJ2-3; TRBD2 matches 7 bases. CDR3 length equals 16 residues. V was pared by 2 bases and J by 8 bases, with 13 bases of the junction left unmatched. CDR1 LGHDT and CDR2 YNNKEL come from the germline V gene (reference sequence). Here the CDR3 reads CASSQLLGLSAGTQYF. The CDR3 nucleotides are TGTGCCAGCAGCCAACTCCTGGGACTATCCGCCGGTACGCAGTATTTT.

The chain employs TRBV4-3 and TRBJ2-2; perhaps TRBD1 as D (6 bases). Trimming took 0 bases from V and 5 from J, leaving 13 bases between them. Germline-derived CDR1 and CDR2 are LGHNA and YSLEER. The CDR3 length is 16 residues. CDR3 sequence: CASSQDLGARTGELFF. CDR3 nucleotides: TGCGCCAGCAGCCAAGATCTGGGGGCTCGAACCGGGGAGCTGTTTTTT.

J is TRBJ2-7 and V is TRBV24-1; 11 bases are a match to TRBD1. The CDR3 loop spans 16 amino acids. Per germline, CDR1 KGHDR and CDR2 SFDVKD. Trimming at V came to 2 bases and at J to 5 bases, leaving 7 bases not matched to a gene. CDR3 sequence reads: CATSDSPGQGADEQYV. The CDR3 bases are TGTGCCACCAGTGATTCCCCCGGACAGGGGGCTGACGAGCAGTACGTC.

V and J are TRBV30 and TRBJ2-1; weak D call: TRBD1 (5 bases). Germline assignment: CDR1 GTSNPN and CDR2 SVGIG (reference sequence). Deletions cut 4 bases from V and 4 bases from J, with 11 bases between. The CDR3 extends over 13 amino acids. The CDR3 here is CAWKGGAYNEQFF. DNA of the CDR3: TGTGCCTGGAAGGGTGGGGCGTACAATGAGCAGTTCTTC.

The chain recombines TRBV4-3 with TRBJ1-2; possibly TRBD1 for D (5 bases). Germline values: CDR1 LGHNA, CDR2 YSLEER. The CDR3 is 15 residues long. Trimming removed 2 bases at V and 2 bases at J, with 12 bases between. CDR3 sequence: CASSQSPGGNYGYTF. DNA of the CDR3: TGCGCCAGCAGCCAATCCCCGGGGGGGAACTATGGCTACACCTTC.

The gene calls are TRBV10-3 and TRBJ2-4; TRBD2 matches 11 bases. The CDR3 has 16 residues. Per germline, CDR1 ENHRY and CDR2 SYGVKD. V dropped 4 bases and J dropped 6; count of bases not matched to a gene: 8. The chain's CDR3 is CAISAGTSGSLNIQYF. Written as DNA, the CDR3 is TGTGCCATCAGTGCCGGGACTAGCGGAAGCCTAAACATTCAGTACTTC.